Reported below is one T cell receptor beta chain. Its antigen is undetermined. This record belongs to a study of T cell responses to AZD1222 COVID-19 vaccine. General observations from the study: Spike-spanning, vaccine-associated CD4 TCRs were dominant at 160-218 and 743-854. White British people made up most donors, females outnumbered males, and clonal diversity was possibly underestimated. Repertoires were sampled only after the peak T cell response. Increased Spike-specific TCR breadth and depth were observed after two AZD1222 doses.

The method was immunoSEQ multiplex PCR; TCRdb's version includes in-frame clones alone and lacks a portion of them. In the table there are over 110,000 clones, 85% to 90% of which are singletons. Germline V gives CDR1 MNHEY, CDR2 SVGAGI. The CDR3 is 15 residues long. The V and J ends lost 6 bases and 3 bases, in that order; junction bases with no gene match: 6. This TCR derives from an adult who received the AZD1222 COVID-19 vaccine. The chain combines TRBV6-5 with TRBJ2-4, with 9 bases matching TRBD2. Sequencing used peripheral blood, obtained 28 days after the second AZD1222 dose. CDR3 region: CASRRGGVDKNIQYF. In DNA form, the CDR3 reads TGTGCCAGCAGGCGCGGGGGGGTTGACAAAAACATTCAGTACTTC.